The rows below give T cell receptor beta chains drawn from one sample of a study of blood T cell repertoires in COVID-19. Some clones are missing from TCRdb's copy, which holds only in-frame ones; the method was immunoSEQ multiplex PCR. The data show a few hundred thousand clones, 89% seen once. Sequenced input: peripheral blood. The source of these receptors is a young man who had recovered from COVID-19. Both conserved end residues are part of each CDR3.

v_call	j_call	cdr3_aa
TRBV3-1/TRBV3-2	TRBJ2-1	CASSSWGGAEQFF
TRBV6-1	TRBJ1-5	CASSEIDRFNQPQHF
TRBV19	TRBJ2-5	CASSIITQETQYF
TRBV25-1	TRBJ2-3	CASSEYRRMTSTDTQYF
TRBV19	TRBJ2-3	CASSLLTGTDTQYF
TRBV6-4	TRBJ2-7	CASSESQGSEQYF
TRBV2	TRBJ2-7	CASRADSYEQYF
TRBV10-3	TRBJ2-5	CAISDPRGGPFQETQYF
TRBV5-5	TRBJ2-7	CASSSRDSSYEQYF
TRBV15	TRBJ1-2	CATSRDIQGNYGYTF
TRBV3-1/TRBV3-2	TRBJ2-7	CASRLSGSDEQYF
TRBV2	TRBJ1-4	CASSETGGNEKLFF
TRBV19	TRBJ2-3	CAIAQGRAADTQYF
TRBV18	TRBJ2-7	CASSTSGGGEQYF
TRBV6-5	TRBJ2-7	CASRTGQGGYEQYF
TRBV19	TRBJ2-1	CASSMLLRLHNEQFF
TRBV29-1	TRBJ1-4	CSVAVTGLFEKLFF
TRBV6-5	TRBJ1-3	CASSYGPGGSGNTIYF
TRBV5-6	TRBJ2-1	CASSRGGREPYNEQFF
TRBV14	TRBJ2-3	CASSPGGYTDTQYF
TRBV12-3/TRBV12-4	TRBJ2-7	CASSPTPRGEQYF
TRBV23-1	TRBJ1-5	CASSKASRRQPQHF
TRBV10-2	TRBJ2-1	CASSEKGGRGTYNEQFF
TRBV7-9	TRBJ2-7	CASGPGTYEQYF
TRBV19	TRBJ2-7	CASSSRGNYEQYF
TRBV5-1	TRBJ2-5	CASRGQGPQETQYF
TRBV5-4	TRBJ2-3	CASSLKRGGLTSTDTQYF
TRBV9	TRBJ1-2	CASNVGTANYGYTF
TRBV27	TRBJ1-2	CASSLSRGPNYGYTF
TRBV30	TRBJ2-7	CAWSPGQLYEQYF
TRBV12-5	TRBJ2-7	CASGFDRGAEQYF
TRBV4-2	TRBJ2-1	CASSQGALAGGRNEQFF
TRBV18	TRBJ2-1	CASSPPGSTYNEQFF
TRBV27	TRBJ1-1	CASSSLTGATEAFF
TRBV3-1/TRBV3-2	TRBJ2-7	CASSRFRDSYYEQYF
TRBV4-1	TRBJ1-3	CASSQDLGQSSGNTIYF
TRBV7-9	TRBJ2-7	CASSLGSDEQYF
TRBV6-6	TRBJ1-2	CASQGTRGAFGYTF
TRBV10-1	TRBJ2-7	CASSELGTSGTRGQYF
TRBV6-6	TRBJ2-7	CASSAPKQKTHEQYF
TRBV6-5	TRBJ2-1	CASNPGGGSYNEQFF
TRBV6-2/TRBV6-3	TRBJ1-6	CASSLEGYSPLHF